This section outlines one TCR beta chain sequence together with its context. Data came from immunoSEQ multiplex PCR; TCRdb stores just in-frame clones and leaves some out. The repertoire consists of more than 100,000 clones, with approximately 90% occurring once and the leading ten covering 2% to 2.5%. These data belong to a study of control samples from healthy donors and cancer patients. CDR3 length: 16 amino acids. The trim removed 1 base at V and 7 bases at J, leaving 7 bases unmatched. CDR1 and CDR2 from the germline V gene are LGHDT and YNNKEL (reference sequence). The sequencing input was blood. The clonotype originates from a man between 18 and 29 years old in good health. The chain uses TRBV3-1 (or the pseudogene TRBV3-2) and TRBJ1-4, with 9 bases aligning to TRBD1. The CDR3 here is CASSQVLGQGGEKLFF. Here the CDR3 DNA reads TGTGCCAGCAGCCAAGTTTTGGGACAGGGAGGTGAAAAACTGTTTTTT.